One and the same sample provided the 10 T cell receptor beta chains below, sequenced in a study of shared clonotypes between healthy human individuals. Clones were read by immunoSEQ multiplex PCR, and TCRdb kept only the in-frame ones, dropping some. The table lists fewer than 1.4 million clones, roughly 74% of them singletons. Sample: memory CD4+ T cells from PBMCs. Subset specified: CD45RA-negative fraction. Receptor source: a man younger than 35 in good health. Some clones in this sample may be carry-over from other donors' samples.

This clone was seen more than once but under ten times. The chain couples TRBV7-3 to TRBJ2-2; a possible D gene is TRBD2 (6 bases). V lost 2 bases, J lost 4 bases, and 14 bases lay in between. The length of the CDR3 is 16 residues. Germline V gene lookup returns CDR1 SGHTA and CDR2 FQGTGA. The CDR3 region is CASSLQGAGLTGELFF. In DNA form, the CDR3 reads TGTGCCAGCAGCTTACAGGGAGCGGGCCTCACCGGGGAGCTGTTTTTT.

This clone was found once. It may be a read error: a sequence one base away is much more abundant. The V and J genes are TRBV5-8 and TRBJ1-2; D is undetermined. Germline V gives CDR1 SGHTS, CDR2 YDEGEE. The CDR3 covers 13 residues. The V end was cut by 0 bases, the J end by 2 bases, with 5 bases between. The CDR3 bases are TGTGCCAGCAGCTTGGACAGCAACTATGGCTACACCTTC. Translating gives CASSLDSNYGYTF.

This clone was seen just once. The rearrangement joins TRBV10-1 to TRBJ1-2, with unresolved D. Germline V gene data show CDR1 as WNHNN and CDR2 as SYGVQD (reference sequence). The CDR3 length is 13 residues. V was shortened by 2 bases and J by 0 bases, with 4 bases between the two germline ends. The CDR3 here is CASSEQANYGYTF. The DNA for the CDR3 is TGCGCCAGCAGTGAGCAGGCTAACTATGGCTACACCTTC.

Comments on this clone: This specimen includes other DNA sequences encoding the same CDR3. The chain is built from TRBV20-1 and TRBJ2-5; D uncertain. There are 11 residues in the CDR3. V was trimmed by 1 base and J by 5 bases, leaving 5 bases between them. Germline V gene data show CDR1 as DFQATT and CDR2 as SNEGSKA (reference sequence). The CDR3 loop reads CSARVGETQYF. CDR3 nucleotides: TGCAGTGCTAGAGTAGGGGAGACCCAGTACTTC.

V is TRBV5-1 and J is TRBJ2-6, with 9 bases fitting TRBD1. The CDR3 length is 20 residues. With V trimmed by 4 bases and J by 2 bases, 16 bases remained unmatched. Germline V gene lookup returns CDR1 SGHRS and CDR2 YFSETQ. The CDR3 DNA sequence: TGCGCCAGCAGCCAAACGTCCCCTGGGACAGGGACAACTGGGGCCAACGTCCTGACTTTC. Protein product: CASSQTSPGTGTTGANVLTF.

The V and J genes are TRBV6-6 and TRBJ1-3; TRBD1 agrees at 7 bases. In germline, CDR1 is MNHNY, CDR2 SVGAGI (reference sequence). With 5 bases clipped from V and 4 bases from J, the junction kept 5 bases outside the gene matches. The CDR3 sequence is 14 residues long. The CDR3 loop reads CASSEPGQGNTIYF. The CDR3 DNA reads as TGTGCCAGCAGTGAGCCGGGACAGGGAAACACCATATATTTT.

Of note for this clone: Additional DNA sequences in this sample encode the identical CDR3. CDR3 nucleotide sequence: TGCGCCAGCAGCTTGGGGCAGGGATCTAACTATGGCTACACCTTC. Amino acid sequence: CASSLGQGSNYGYTF. The chain recombines TRBV5-1 with TRBJ1-2; D is possibly TRBD1 (5 bases). Germline V CDR1 and CDR2: SGHRS, YFSETQ. The CDR3 runs 15 residues. Trimming pared 0 bases from V and 0 bases from J, leaving 9 bases between.

Note on this clone: The same CDR3 can be traced to other DNA sequences in this sample. The V call is TRBV28, the J call TRBJ1-5; no definite D call. Trimming removed 4 bases from V and 2 bases from J, with 6 bases in between. Germline V gives CDR1 MDHEN, CDR2 SYDVKM. The CDR3 totals 13 residues. The CDR3 reads CASSSGGNQPQHF. The CDR3 nucleotides read TGTGCCAGCAGTTCAGGTGGCAATCAGCCCCAGCATTTT.

This clone has more than one count but fewer than ten. In nucleotides, the CDR3 is TGTGCCAGCAGCGTAGATTACCGGGGTTTAACAGATACGCAGTATTTT. The encoded protein is CASSVDYRGLTDTQYF. The chain has TRBV9 and TRBJ2-3; possible D gene TRBD2, 5 bases. The CDR3 consists of 16 residues. CDR1 and CDR2 (germline): SGDLS, YYNGEE. V lost 0 bases to trimming and J lost 3 bases, with 14 bases between them.

This clone appeared once. The chain joins TRBV7-3 to TRBJ2-1; no reliable D call. Germline CDR1 is SGHTA and CDR2 is FQGTGA. V was pared by 2 bases and J by 8 bases, with 10 bases between. The CDR3 is 13 amino acids. The CDR3 DNA follows: TGTGCCAGCAGCTTACGGAGTCGGCATGAGCAGTTCTTC. It yields the protein CASSLRSRHEQFF. Full variable domain (outside the CDR3, taken from reference TRBV7-3 and TRBJ2-1): GAGVSQTPSNKVTEKGKYVELRCDPISGHTALYWYRQSLGQGPEFLIYFQGTGAADDSGLPNDRFFAVRPEGSVSTLKIQRTERGDSAVYLCASSLRSRHEQFFGPGTRLTVL.